A single sample gave rise to the 32 T cell receptor beta chains below, sequenced in a study of PD-1 blockade in classical Hodgkin lymphoma. This sample's time point: cycle 4 day 1 (C4D1), after about 6 weeks of nivolumab. The patients all showed relapse after autologous stem cell transplantation, while their brentuximab vedotin exposure varied. Some clones are missing from TCRdb's copy, which holds only in-frame ones; the method was immunoSEQ multiplex PCR. The data show about 90,000 clones, approximately 86% seen once. Sequenced here: peripheral blood mononuclear cells (PBMCs), sampled before the fourth cycle of nivolumab. These receptors originate from a human donor with classical Hodgkin lymphoma.

This chain uses TRBV4-3 with TRBJ1-1; 8 bases are shared with TRBD1. The CDR3 runs to 15 residues. J lost 10 bases, V lost 0 bases, and 10 bases had no gene match. The germline V gene encodes CDR1 LGHNA and CDR2 YSLEER. The CDR3 region is CASSQDGRQGLGAFF. DNA of the CDR3: TGCGCCAGCAGCCAAGATGGACGACAGGGGTTGGGAGCTTTCTTT.

In this sample, this clone turned up once. J is TRBJ2-7 and V is TRBV7-2; D remains ambiguous. V was pared by 1 base and J by 0 bases, with 10 bases between. Germline V gene lookup returns CDR1 SGHTA and CDR2 FQGNSA. The CDR3 is made up of 15 amino acids. CDR3 sequence (DNA): TGTGCCAGCAGCTTAGGTGCGGTGGTCTCCTACGAGCAGTACTTC. As protein: CASSLGAVVSYEQYF.

Remarks on this clone: At one boundary the junction diverges from the germline segment, which might be a read error. The CDR3 region is CASSFSGQPLF. CDR3 coding DNA: TGTGCCAGCAGCTTCTCGGGACAGCCTCTCTTC. This rearrangement joins TRBV7-2 to TRBJ1-2; 7 bases map to TRBD1. The germline gives CDR1 SGHTA, CDR2 FQGNSA. This CDR3 is built from 11 residues.

This clone has only one observation. The chain employs TRBV10-3 and TRBJ1-3; no firm D call. The germline V gene has CDR1 ENHRY and CDR2 SYGVKD. Trimming removed 4 bases from V and 3 bases from J, with 16 bases in between. This CDR3 has 16 residues. CDR3: CAISASGPGIGNTIYF. CDR3 nucleotide sequence: TGTGCCATCAGTGCCTCTGGACCGGGCATTGGAAACACCATATATTTT.

This chain links TRBV7-8 with TRBJ2-7; 8 bases are shared with TRBD1. With 5 bases clipped from V and 0 bases from J, the junction kept 12 bases outside the gene matches. This CDR3 contains 17 residues. Germline CDR1 SGHVS, CDR2 FQNEAQ. The CDR3 region is CASSPRQGIPPSYEQYF. CDR3 nucleotide sequence: TGTGCCAGCAGCCCAAGACAGGGGATTCCCCCCTCCTACGAGCAGTACTTC.

The rearrangement joins TRBV7-2 to TRBJ1-2; 10 bases match TRBD1. The CDR3 spans 14 residues. Trimming removed 4 bases from V and 5 bases from J; junction bases left unmatched: 4. Germline CDR1 reads SGHTA; CDR2 reads FQGNSA. DNA of the CDR3: TGTGCCAGCAGCTCGACAGGGGGCCCATATGGCTACACCTTC. Protein: CASSSTGGPYGYTF.

This chain joins TRBV5-5 and TRBJ1-5, with TRBD1 matching over 8 bases. Germline CDR1 reads SGHKS; CDR2 reads YYEKEE (reference sequence). The CDR3 runs 13 residues. Germline trimming cut 2 bases from V and 7 bases from J; bases unmatched to any gene: 2. The CDR3 is CASSFSGGQPQHF. CDR3 in DNA: TGTGCCAGCAGCTTTTCAGGGGGCCAGCCCCAGCATTTT. Combining the CDR3 with reference TRBV5-5 and TRBJ1-5 gives the whole variable domain DAGVTQSPTHLIKTRGQQVTLRCSPISGHKSVSWYQQVLGQGPQFIFQYYEKEERGRGNFPDRFSARQFPNYSSELNVNALLLGDSALYLCASSFSGGQPQHFGDGTRLSIL.

In DNA, the CDR3 is TGTGCCAGCAGTTACTCGACAGGGGACACGCAGTATTTT. Translation: CASSYSTGDTQYF. V gene TRBV6-5 combines with J gene TRBJ2-3; 8 bases align to TRBD1. In germline, CDR1 is MNHEY, CDR2 SVGAGI. The CDR3 covers 13 residues. Trimming removed 0 bases from V and 9 bases from J; junction bases left unmatched: 2.

The rearrangement uses TRBV29-1 and TRBJ2-5; 9 nucleotides agree with TRBD1. Germline V lookup: CDR1 SQVTM, CDR2 ANQGSEA. CDR3 length equals 16 residues. The junction had 9 bases not matched to a gene; V was cut back by 2 bases and J by 2 bases. The CDR3 reads CSVESSGTGQQETQYF. In nucleotides, the CDR3 is TGCAGCGTTGAAAGCTCCGGGACAGGGCAGCAAGAGACCCAGTACTTC. The entire variable domain, with the rest obtained from reference TRBV29-1 and TRBJ2-5, is as follows: SAVISQKPSRDICQRGTSLTIQCQVDSQVTMMFWYRQQPGQSLTLIATANQGSEATYESGFVIDKFPISRPNLTFSTLTVSNMSPEDSSIYLCSVESSGTGQQETQYFGPGTRLLVL.

This chain connects TRBV6-1 to TRBJ1-3, with a possible D match to TRBD1 (5 bases). CDR1 MNHNS and CDR2 SASEGT come from the germline V gene. CDR3 size: 20 residues. V was trimmed by 0 bases and J by 3 bases, leaving 24 bases between them. The CDR3 sequence: CASSEALVPFTQGGGNTIYF. The DNA for the CDR3 is TGTGCCAGCAGTGAAGCGCTTGTTCCCTTCACCCAGGGTGGTGGAAACACCATATATTTT.

The chain combines TRBV19 with TRBJ2-5; 10 positions agree with TRBD1. J was trimmed by 2 bases and V by 4 bases; bases with no gene match: 7. CDR1 LNHDA and CDR2 SQIVND come from the germline V gene (reference sequence). The CDR3 totals 16 residues. The CDR3 reads CASSNFRTGGQETQYF. DNA for the CDR3: TGTGCCAGTAGTAACTTCCGGACAGGGGGACAAGAGACCCAGTACTTC.

This chain connects TRBV19 to TRBJ2-1; 14 positions match TRBD2. This CDR3 comprises 15 residues. Germline V gene lookup returns CDR1 LNHDA and CDR2 SQIVND (reference sequence). V was pared by 3 bases and J by 10 bases, with 5 bases of the junction left unmatched. In DNA, the CDR3 is TGTGCCAGTAGTATTGGGACTAGCGGGAGCAAGGAGCAGTTCTTC. This codes for CASSIGTSGSKEQFF.

This sequence joins TRBV19 and TRBJ2-1; D remains ambiguous. This CDR3 is 15 amino acids long. In germline, CDR1 is LNHDA, CDR2 SQIVND (reference sequence). Trimming took off 1 base at V and 0 bases at J, with 7 bases between the two ends. The CDR3 bases are TGTGCCAGTAGTATAGCGGAGAGCTCCTACAATGAGCAGTTCTTC. Residues: CASSIAESSYNEQFF.

The chain recombines TRBV5-4 with TRBJ2-7; 8 nucleotides line up with TRBD1. V dropped 9 bases and J dropped 7; count of bases not matched to a gene: 9. This CDR3 comprises 12 residues. The germline V gene encodes CDR1 SGHNT and CDR2 YYREEE (reference sequence). The chain's CDR3 is CATRRGPKEQYF. Written as DNA, the CDR3 is TGTGCCACCCGCAGGGGGCCCAAGGAGCAGTACTTC.

This clone was counted a single time. The gene calls are TRBV7-9 and TRBJ1-4; D is possibly TRBD1 (6 bases). V was clipped by 4 bases and J by 6 bases, with 12 bases between them. The CDR3 is made up of 14 amino acids. The germline V gene has CDR1 SEHNR and CDR2 FQNEAQ (reference sequence). This CDR3 reads CASSSGTPDEKLFF. DNA for the CDR3: TGTGCCAGCAGCTCGGGGACACCCGATGAAAAACTGTTTTTT.

The chain couples TRBV29-1 to TRBJ2-7; 7 bases fit TRBD1. V lost 3 bases, J lost 4 bases, and 3 bases stayed unmatched. The germline V gene encodes CDR1 SQVTM and CDR2 ANQGSEA. The CDR3 spans 12 residues. The CDR3 bases are TGCAGCGTTGATGTGACAGGGTACGAGCAGTACTTC. Its protein is CSVDVTGYEQYF.

The chain carries TRBV6-6 and TRBJ1-5, with D hard to call. The CDR3 has 14 amino acids. CDR1 MNHNY and CDR2 SVGAGI come from the germline V gene (reference sequence). V lost 0 bases, J lost 7 bases, and 10 bases lay in between. The CDR3 nucleotides read TGTGCCAGCAGTTACTCGGAAGACCTACAGCCCCAGCATTTT. It yields the protein CASSYSEDLQPQHF.

A few counts support this clone. This rearrangement joins TRBV30 to TRBJ1-1; D is undetermined. This CDR3 has 13 residues. The V end was cut by 0 bases, the J end by 4 bases, with 9 bases between. Germline CDR1 reads GTSNPN; CDR2 reads SVGIG (reference sequence). The CDR3: CAWSVGPSTEAFF. CDR3 nucleotides: TGTGCCTGGAGTGTAGGCCCGAGCACTGAAGCTTTCTTT.

This clone came up once. The V gene is TRBV27, the J gene TRBJ1-1, with D possibly being TRBD1 (6 bases). This CDR3 comprises 15 residues. V lost 4 bases, J lost 7 bases, and 19 bases lay in between. CDR1 is MNHEY and CDR2 is SMNVEV in the germline V gene (reference sequence). CDR3 sequence reads: CASSSPGAGEHEAFF. CDR3 bases: TGTGCCAGCAGTTCTCCCGGGGCAGGGGAGCATGAAGCTTTCTTT.

The chain joins TRBV25-1 to TRBJ2-6; TRBD2 matches at 7 bases. J gave up 0 bases and V 6 bases, and 2 bases lay outside the gene matches. CDR3 size: 15 residues. Germline assignment: CDR1 MGHDK and CDR2 SYGVNS. The CDR3 sequence is CASRGGSSGANVLTF. CDR3 sequence (DNA): TGTGCCAGCAGGGGGGGGTCCTCTGGGGCCAACGTCCTGACTTTC.

V gene TRBV10-3 combines with J gene TRBJ1-3, with unresolved D. Trimming cost V 0 bases and J 0 bases, with 3 bases left between them. The CDR3 has 14 residues. Germline lookup yields CDR1 ENHRY and CDR2 SYGVKD. The chain's CDR3 is CAISESGSGNTIYF. CDR3 in DNA: TGTGCCATCAGTGAGTCGGGCTCTGGAAACACCATATATTTT.

The chain combines TRBV29-1 with TRBJ2-1, with unresolved D. There are 15 residues in the CDR3. Germline values: CDR1 SQVTM, CDR2 ANQGSEA. The V and J ends lost 4 bases and 0 bases respectively, with 13 bases between them. The CDR3 sequence is CSVVQSGLSYNEQFF. The CDR3 DNA sequence: TGCAGCGTTGTACAATCGGGCCTCTCCTACAATGAGCAGTTCTTC.

V usage is TRBV2 and J usage is TRBJ1-1; the D gene is possibly TRBD1 (5 bases). With 7 bases removed from V and 2 bases from J, the gap between germline ends came to 11 bases. Germline V lookup: CDR1 SNHLY, CDR2 FYNNEI. CDR3 length: 13 amino acids. The CDR3 sequence is CASKLQVNTEAFF. Written as DNA, the CDR3 is TGTGCCAGCAAGTTACAGGTTAACACTGAAGCTTTCTTT.

V gene TRBV30 combines with J gene TRBJ1-2; possibly TRBD1 for D (6 bases). V lost 1 base and J lost 8, with 11 bases in between. CDR1 is GTSNPN and CDR2 is SVGIG in the germline V gene (reference sequence). This CDR3 is 12 amino acids long. The CDR3 loop reads CAWSDRELGYTF. CDR3 coding DNA: TGTGCCTGGAGTGACAGGGAATTGGGCTACACCTTC.

This chain connects TRBV7-6 to TRBJ2-7, with D possibly being TRBD2 (5 bases). Germline V lookup: CDR1 SGHVS, CDR2 FNYEAQ. V shed 1 base and J shed 5 bases, with 6 bases lying between them. This CDR3 contains 12 residues. The CDR3 protein is CASSLDGDEQYF. CDR3 nucleotide sequence: TGTGCCAGCAGCTTAGACGGGGACGAGCAGTACTTC.

This clone was observed once. This rearrangement joins TRBV7-6 to TRBJ2-1; 9 nucleotides align to TRBD2. The trim removed 4 bases at V and 5 bases at J, leaving 9 bases unmatched. Germline V CDR1 and CDR2: SGHVS, FNYEAQ. The length of the CDR3 is 16 residues. In nucleotides, the CDR3 is TGTGCCAGCAGCTCAGTTTTAGCGGGAGTTCACAATGAGCAGTTCTTC. The encoded protein is CASSSVLAGVHNEQFF.

V usage is TRBV9 and J usage is TRBJ2-1; the D is unclear. Germline V gene sequence: CDR1 SGDLS, CDR2 YYNGEE. CDR3 length: 15 amino acids. The V and J ends lost 3 bases and 0 bases respectively, with 10 bases between them. The CDR3 here is CASSALLDSYNEQFF. CDR3 nucleotide sequence: TGTGCCAGCAGCGCCCTTTTGGACTCCTACAATGAGCAGTTCTTC.

The genes are TRBV5-6 and TRBJ1-2; 8 positions match TRBD1. The CDR3 has 15 amino acids. Germline CDR1 SGHDT, CDR2 YYEEEE. With 4 bases clipped from V and 1 base from J, the junction kept 6 bases outside the gene matches. DNA of the CDR3: TGTGCCAGCAGCCCGGGGACAGGAAGTAACTATGGCTACACCTTC. This translates into CASSPGTGSNYGYTF. Looking up the rest from reference TRBV5-6 and TRBJ1-2 gives the full variable domain: DAGVTQSPTHLIKTRGQQVTLRCSPKSGHDTVSWYQQALGQGPQFIFQYYEEEERQRGNFPDRFSGHQFPNYSSELNVNALLLGDSALYLCASSPGTGSNYGYTFGSGTRLTVV.

V and J are TRBV25-1 and TRBJ2-5, with D possibly being TRBD2 (7 bases). This CDR3 comprises 15 residues. The V gene's germline CDR1 is MGHDK and CDR2 SYGVNS. Trimming removed 3 bases at V and 4 bases at J, with 15 bases between. The CDR3 reads CASSDPQGGAETQYF. The CDR3 DNA follows: TGTGCCAGCAGTGACCCACAGGGAGGGGCAGAGACCCAGTACTTC.

The chain employs TRBV30 and TRBJ2-2; possibly TRBD1 for D (6 bases). V was shortened by 3 bases and J by 5 bases, with 13 bases between the two germline ends. Germline values: CDR1 GTSNPN, CDR2 SVGIG (reference sequence). The CDR3 totals 14 residues. The CDR3 loop reads CAWRGTLQTGELFF. Here the CDR3 DNA reads TGTGCCTGGAGAGGGACACTCCAGACCGGGGAGCTGTTTTTT.

This chain links TRBV19 with TRBJ2-2; 7 bases are a match to TRBD1. Germline V gives CDR1 LNHDA, CDR2 SQIVND (reference sequence). V dropped 6 bases and J dropped 6; count of bases not matched to a gene: 7. The CDR3 is 14 amino acids. CDR3 region: CASSFNRGSGELFF. The CDR3 bases are TGTGCCAGTAGCTTCAACAGGGGATCCGGGGAGCTGTTTTTT.

Here the CDR3 reads CASSLAPPNTEAFF. The CDR3 DNA reads as TGTGCCAGCAGCTTAGCGCCCCCGAACACTGAAGCTTTCTTT. This rearrangement joins TRBV11-1 to TRBJ1-1; D is undetermined. The CDR3 has 14 residues. Trimming shortened V by 0 bases and J by 1 base, and 6 bases separated the two germline ends. Germline CDR1 reads SGHAT; CDR2 reads FQDESV (reference sequence).